The clone carrying this T cell receptor beta chain occurred once. TCRdb's table, derived via immunoSEQ multiplex PCR, lists solely in-frame clones and lacks some. The sample holds some 350,000 clones, over 75% seen once. This sample was included in a study of blood T cell repertoires in COVID-19. V was clipped by 0 bases and J by 5 bases, with 8 bases between them. Germline assignment: CDR1 SGHVS and CDR2 FQNEAQ. The CDR3 has 13 residues. The rearrangement joins TRBV7-8 to TRBJ2-7, with D tentatively TRBD1 (6 bases). The material sequenced was PBMCs or T cells enriched from blood (not recorded which). The clonotype was recovered from a woman younger than 45 who had recovered from COVID-19. CDR3 protein: CASSLAGGDEQYF. CDR3 DNA: TGTGCCAGCAGCTTAGCAGGGGGTGACGAGCAGTACTTC.